The rows below give T cell receptor beta chains drawn from one sample of a study of blood T cell repertoires in COVID-19. The method was immunoSEQ multiplex PCR; TCRdb's version includes in-frame clones alone and lacks a portion of them. The sample carries tens of thousands of clones, 77% recorded once. Sequencing used peripheral blood. These receptors came from a human donor in a cohort sampled during active COVID-19. Each CDR3 is given with its conserved first and last residue. The D gene is left open where the match is weak. Size tells how often a clone was seen (once, few, many) or the class of an expanded clone, and some rows leave it out.

v_call: TRBV12-3/TRBV12-4
j_call: TRBJ1-1
clone_size: NA
d_call: NA
cdr3_aa: CASRSTENTEAFF
cdr3_nt: TGTGCCAGCAGATCAACTGAGAACACTGAAGCTTTCTTT

v_call: TRBV9
j_call: TRBJ2-1
clone_size: NA
d_call: TRBD2
cdr3_aa: CASSTAGGENEQFF
cdr3_nt: TGTGCCAGCAGCACCGCGGGGGGGGAAAATGAGCAGTTCTTC

v_call: TRBV5-5
j_call: TRBJ1-5
clone_size: medium-sized
d_call: NA
cdr3_aa: CASRYTPGSNQPQHF
cdr3_nt: TGTGCCAGCAGATACACCCCGGGAAGCAATCAGCCCCAGCATTTT

v_call: TRBV28
j_call: TRBJ2-3
clone_size: NA
d_call: NA
cdr3_aa: CASRSSSLADTQYF
cdr3_nt: TGTGCCAGCAGATCTTCGAGCTTGGCAGATACGCAGTATTTT

v_call: TRBV29-1
j_call: TRBJ1-1
clone_size: NA
d_call: NA
cdr3_aa: CSVGGRGTTEAFF
cdr3_nt: TGCAGCGTTGGGGGGAGGGGGACCACTGAAGCTTTCTTT

v_call: TRBV4-2
j_call: TRBJ1-6
clone_size: NA
d_call: NA
cdr3_aa: CASSQSRGMSPLHF
cdr3_nt: TGTGCCAGCAGCCAATCTCGGGGGATGTCACCCCTCCACTTT

v_call: TRBV9
j_call: TRBJ2-3
clone_size: NA
d_call: NA
cdr3_aa: CASSPPLADTDTQYF
cdr3_nt: TGTGCCAGCAGCCCCCCGCTGGCTGACACAGATACGCAGTATTTT

v_call: TRBV9
j_call: TRBJ2-4
clone_size: NA
d_call: TRBD2
cdr3_aa: CASSVETAGMHIQYF
cdr3_nt: TGTGCCAGCAGCGTAGAAACAGCGGGGATGCACATTCAGTACTTC

v_call: TRBV7-2
j_call: TRBJ2-5
clone_size: few
d_call: TRBD1
cdr3_aa: CASSFSGGAWETQYF
cdr3_nt: TGTGCCAGCAGCTTTTCAGGGGGCGCGTGGGAGACCCAGTACTTC

v_call: TRBV19
j_call: TRBJ1-5
clone_size: NA
d_call: NA
cdr3_aa: CASSPREQPQHF
cdr3_nt: TGTGCCAGTAGTCCCCGGGAACAGCCCCAGCATTTT

v_call: TRBV7-3
j_call: TRBJ1-2
clone_size: NA
d_call: NA
cdr3_aa: CASSEPYGYTF
cdr3_nt: TGTGCCAGCAGTGAGCCGTATGGCTACACCTTC

v_call: TRBV20-1
j_call: TRBJ1-1
clone_size: NA
d_call: NA
cdr3_aa: CSASRDTVSEAFF
cdr3_nt: TGCAGTGCTAGTAGGGACACCGTTTCGGAAGCTTTCTTT

v_call: TRBV9
j_call: TRBJ2-3
clone_size: NA
d_call: NA
cdr3_aa: CASSVALRDTQYF
cdr3_nt: TGTGCCAGCAGCGTAGCTTTGCGGGATACGCAGTATTTT

v_call: TRBV5-6
j_call: TRBJ1-4
clone_size: NA
d_call: NA
cdr3_aa: CASSLLRWTNEKLFF
cdr3_nt: TGTGCCAGCAGCTTGCTCCGGTGGACTAATGAAAAACTGTTTTTT

v_call: TRBV19
j_call: TRBJ1-5
clone_size: NA
d_call: NA
cdr3_aa: CASSPGVNQPQHF
cdr3_nt: TGTGCCAGTAGCCCCGGGGTCAATCAGCCCCAGCATTTT

v_call: TRBV5-1
j_call: TRBJ1-1
clone_size: NA
d_call: NA
cdr3_aa: CASKEGVMNTEAFF
cdr3_nt: TGCGCCAGCAAGGAAGGGGTCATGAACACTGAAGCTTTCTTT

v_call: TRBV3-1/TRBV3-2
j_call: TRBJ1-6
clone_size: NA
d_call: NA
cdr3_aa: CASSQDMTGQGSPLHF
cdr3_nt: TGTGCCAGCAGCCAAGACATGACAGGTCAGGGGTCACCCCTCCACTTT

v_call: TRBV5-1
j_call: TRBJ2-2
clone_size: NA
d_call: NA
cdr3_aa: CASSLGQIGELFF
cdr3_nt: TGCGCCAGCAGCTTGGGGCAGATCGGGGAGCTGTTTTTT

v_call: TRBV5-1
j_call: TRBJ2-2
clone_size: NA
d_call: NA
cdr3_aa: CASSLGGQNTGELFF
cdr3_nt: TGCGCCAGCAGCTTGGGGGGCCAGAACACCGGGGAGCTGTTTTTT

v_call: TRBV2
j_call: TRBJ2-7
clone_size: NA
d_call: TRBD1
cdr3_aa: CASIGQDAYEQYF
cdr3_nt: TGTGCCAGCATCGGACAGGACGCCTACGAGCAGTACTTC

v_call: TRBV6-6
j_call: TRBJ1-3
clone_size: NA
d_call: NA
cdr3_aa: CASSPPGGRTGNTIYF
cdr3_nt: TGTGCCAGCAGTCCCCCGGGGGGGCGGACTGGAAACACCATATATTTT

v_call: TRBV18
j_call: TRBJ1-4
clone_size: NA
d_call: TRBD1
cdr3_aa: CASSPGQVEKLFF
cdr3_nt: TGTGCCAGCTCACCCGGACAGGTCGAGAAACTGTTTTTT

v_call: TRBV5-1
j_call: TRBJ2-3
clone_size: NA
d_call: NA
cdr3_aa: CASSLPAGLTDTQYF
cdr3_nt: TGCGCCAGCAGCTTGCCGGCAGGGCTGACAGATACGCAGTATTTT

v_call: TRBV28
j_call: TRBJ1-5
clone_size: NA
d_call: TRBD1
cdr3_aa: CASSQGTGVGGNQPQHF
cdr3_nt: TGTGCCAGCAGCCAAGGAACAGGGGTGGGCGGCAATCAGCCCCAGCATTTT

v_call: TRBV18
j_call: TRBJ1-3
clone_size: NA
d_call: NA
cdr3_aa: CASSPRRASSGNTIYF
cdr3_nt: TGTGCCAGCTCACCACGCAGGGCGAGCTCTGGAAACACCATATATTTT

v_call: TRBV5-4
j_call: TRBJ2-7
clone_size: NA
d_call: NA
cdr3_aa: CASSLPGGEYEQYF
cdr3_nt: TGTGCCAGCAGCTTGCCCGGAGGCGAATACGAGCAGTACTTC

v_call: TRBV3-1/TRBV3-2
j_call: TRBJ2-5
clone_size: NA
d_call: NA
cdr3_aa: CASQPKGVETQYF
cdr3_nt: TGTGCCAGCCAACCGAAGGGGGTAGAGACCCAGTACTTC

v_call: TRBV10-1
j_call: TRBJ1-6
clone_size: few
d_call: TRBD1
cdr3_aa: CASKTEAGGSSPLHF
cdr3_nt: TGCGCCAGCAAGACCGAGGCAGGGGGATCTTCACCCCTCCACTTT

v_call: TRBV6-5
j_call: TRBJ1-1
clone_size: NA
d_call: TRBD1
cdr3_aa: CASRETGARIAFF
cdr3_nt: TGTGCCAGCAGGGAGACAGGGGCTAGGATAGCTTTCTTT